Presented here are 22 T cell receptor beta chains from one specimen sequenced in a study of T-cell reconstitution after alpha-beta-depleted transplantation in children. Preparing the TCRbeta library involved the use of unique molecular identifiers. TCRdb analysed the PCR reads with MiXCR anew, one entry per CDR3 protein. The sample contains a few hundred thousand distinct CDR3 sequences, 7.5% to 10% of which appear only once. The sample in question was PBMCs from the stem cell graft donor, obtained from the stem cell graft. The receptors originated from a human donor who donated a stem cell graft to a child with SCID.

This clonotype was seen repeatedly, ten times or more. The CDR3 region is CASSWLGNQPQHF. The CDR3, as DNA: TGTGCCAGCAGCTGGTTGGGCAATCAGCCCCAGCATTTT. The chain combines TRBV5-6 with TRBJ1-5; D unclear. Germline CDR1 SGHDT, CDR2 YYEEEE. This CDR3 spans 13 amino acids. V was cut by 3 bases and J by 2 bases, with 6 bases left in between.

This clonotype was detected ten times or more. The chain has TRBV2 and TRBJ1-3; D unclear. With 4 bases removed from V and 0 bases from J, the gap between germline ends came to 22 bases. This CDR3 is built from 19 residues. The V gene's germline CDR1 is SNHLY and CDR2 FYNNEI. CDR3 region: CASSGPPGTAKASGNTIYF. For the CDR3, the DNA is TGTGCCAGCAGTGGTCCGCCCGGAACTGCTAAAGCCTCTGGAAACACCATATATTTT.

For this clonotype: This sequence may be a read error, since a much larger clone differs from it by one base. In nucleotides, the CDR3 is TGCGCCTGCAGCTTCGGGGGACTCTCCTACGAGCAGTACTTC. Translating it yields CACSFGGLSYEQYF. The chain joins TRBV5-1 to TRBJ2-7; weak D call: TRBD2 (6 bases). The CDR3 extends over 14 amino acids. Germline V gene data show CDR1 as SGHRS and CDR2 as YFSETQ. Based on the CDR3 plus reference TRBV5-1 and TRBJ2-7, the full variable domain is KAGVTQTPRYLIKTRGQQVTLSCSPISGHRSVSWYQQTPGQGLQFLFEYFSETQRNKGNFPGRFSGRQFSNSRSEMNVSTLELGDSALYLCACSFGGLSYEQYFGPGTRLTVT.

This clonotype was seen many times. The gene calls are TRBV5-1 and TRBJ2-1; TRBD1 aligns across 9 bases. This CDR3 has 14 residues. The germline CDR1 and CDR2 sequences are SGHRS and YFSETQ. V shed 4 bases and J 4 bases; nucleotides not matched to a gene: 3. CDR3 region: CASSVGQGYNEQFF. CDR3 bases: TGCGCCAGCAGCGTAGGACAGGGGTACAATGAGCAGTTCTTC.

This clonotype appeared many times. The DNA of the CDR3 is TGTGCCAGCAGCGCTAGAAGGATTTATGGCTACACCTTC. Translated: CASSARRIYGYTF. This rearrangement joins TRBV5-6 to TRBJ1-2; D remains unclear. Germline assignment: CDR1 SGHDT and CDR2 YYEEEE. The CDR3 is 13 residues long. V lost 4 bases, J lost 5 bases, and 12 bases lay in between.

This clonotype was observed at least ten times. CDR3 region: CASSLGFRTQETQYF. Written as DNA, the CDR3 is TGTGCCAGCAGCTTAGGTTTCAGAACACAAGAGACCCAGTACTTC. The genes are TRBV7-2 and TRBJ2-5; D is unresolved. The CDR3 has 15 amino acids. Trimming removed 1 base from V and 2 bases from J, with 11 bases in between. Per the germline V gene, CDR1 is SGHTA and CDR2 is FQGNSA.

V usage is TRBV5-1 and J usage is TRBJ2-1; 7 positions agree with TRBD1. The CDR3 is made up of 16 amino acids. CDR1 SGHRS and CDR2 YFSETQ come from the germline V gene. The ends lost 1 base at V and 4 bases at J; junction bases unmatched: 8. In DNA form, the CDR3 reads TGCGCCAGCAGCTTGTGGGGTGGGACAGCTTACAATGAGCAGTTCTTC. As protein: CASSLWGGTAYNEQFF.

This clonotype came up many times. The chain is built from TRBV5-1 and TRBJ2-7; 7 bases match TRBD1. This CDR3 has 15 residues. Looked up from germline, CDR1 is SGHRS and CDR2 is YFSETQ. The V segment lost 1 base and the J segment 2 bases; nucleotides outside the gene matches: 6. This CDR3 is CASSLTGAGAYEQYF. The CDR3 DNA reads as TGCGCCAGCAGCTTGACAGGGGCAGGGGCCTACGAGCAGTACTTC.

This clonotype came up many times. The genes are TRBV3-1 and TRBJ1-2; D remains ambiguous. V gave up 4 bases and J gave up 6 bases, with 18 bases separating them. The CDR3 has 15 amino acids. CDR1 is LGHDT, CDR2 YNNKEL, per germline (reference sequence). The CDR3 loop is CASSPTSIGYDGYTF. The CDR3, as DNA: TGTGCCAGCAGCCCCACATCTATCGGGTATGATGGCTACACCTTC.

This clonotype was counted a few times. The rearrangement uses TRBV24-1 and TRBJ1-5; 12 nucleotides line up with TRBD1. CDR1 and CDR2 (germline): KGHDR, SFDVKD. Unmatched junction bases numbered 20, after V lost 9 bases and J lost 0 bases. The CDR3 spans 21 residues. CDR3 sequence: CATCYLHTDRDRGLSNQPQHF. The CDR3 coding sequence is TGTGCCACCTGTTATTTGCATACCGACCGGGACAGGGGGCTTAGCAATCAGCCCCAGCATTTT.

Ten or more counts support this clonotype. The CDR3 reads CASSSLNNNEQFF. CDR3 bases: TGTGCCAGCAGTTCCCTGAATAACAATGAGCAGTTCTTC. The chain employs TRBV27 and TRBJ2-1; D uncertain. The CDR3 consists of 13 residues. CDR1 is MNHEY, CDR2 SMNVEV, per germline (reference sequence). Between the trimmed V and J ends, which lost 4 bases and 5 bases, there was a span of 9 bases.

This clonotype has at least ten counts. The CDR3 protein is CASSLAGRGSGNEQFF. The CDR3 region has the DNA TGTGCCAGCAGCTTGGCCGGACGGGGCTCCGGGAATGAGCAGTTCTTC. The J gene is TRBJ2-1, the V gene TRBV5-6; perhaps D is TRBD1 or TRBD2 (5 bases each). Looked up from germline, CDR1 is SGHDT and CDR2 is YYEEEE. The V end was cut by 0 bases, the J end by 7 bases, with 17 bases between. CDR3 length equals 16 residues. Complete variable domain (other parts from reference TRBV5-6 and TRBJ2-1): DAGVTQSPTHLIKTRGQQVTLRCSPKSGHDTVSWYQQALGQGPQFIFQYYEEEERQRGNFPDRFSGHQFPNYSSELNVNALLLGDSALYLCASSLAGRGSGNEQFFGPGTRLTVL.

This clonotype has at least ten counts. The chain joins TRBV7-2 to TRBJ2-3; 10 positions match TRBD2. Germline loops: CDR1 SGHTA, CDR2 FQGNSA. This CDR3 is 15 amino acids long. V dropped 7 bases and J dropped 5; count of bases not matched to a gene: 9. The CDR3 loop reads CASIPRAGGKDTQYF. The CDR3, as DNA: TGTGCCAGCATCCCTAGAGCGGGGGGGAAAGATACGCAGTATTTT.

This clonotype was seen many times. The chain is built from TRBV5-5 and TRBJ1-6; 8 bases map to TRBD1. Germline V CDR1 and CDR2: SGHKS, YYEKEE (reference sequence). The CDR3 is 14 residues long. J lost 11 bases, V lost 4 bases, and 8 bases had no gene match. The CDR3 DNA reads TGTGCCAGCAGCACCGGACAGGGTGACACACCCCTCCACTTT. It is translated as CASSTGQGDTPLHF.

This clonotype was observed a few times. A read error may produce the germline difference seen at one junction end. The genes are TRBV20-1 and TRBJ1-5; a weak D match, TRBD1 (5 bases). The CDR3 sequence is 18 residues long. Germline V gene data show CDR1 as DFQATT and CDR2 as SNEGSKA (reference sequence). CDR3 amino acids: CCARARPRYSGSHQPQHF. The CDR3 DNA follows: TGCTGTGCTAGAGCACGGCCCCGATACTCAGGGTCTCATCAGCCCCAGCATTTT.

This clonotype was counted ten times or more. This chain joins TRBV7-8 and TRBJ2-3; 9 bases map to TRBD2. V lost 0 bases and J lost 6; bases outside the gene matches: 4. The CDR3 has 15 residues. Germline CDR1 SGHVS, CDR2 FQNEAQ. The CDR3 coding sequence is TGTGCCAGCAGCTTAGCTAGCGGGGGAGTGGATACGCAGTATTTT. It yields the protein CASSLASGGVDTQYF.

In its sample, this clonotype was seen a few times. This rearrangement joins TRBV11-2 to TRBJ2-3, with D unresolved. Trimming shortened V by 3 bases and J by 4 bases, and 5 bases separated the two germline ends. The CDR3 spans 12 residues. Germline V gives CDR1 SGHAT, CDR2 FQNNGV. CDR3: CASSFGPDTQYF. CDR3 DNA sequence: TGTGCCAGCAGCTTTGGTCCAGATACGCAGTATTTT.

This clonotype has more than one count but fewer than ten. This chain connects TRBV20-1 to TRBJ1-3, with D unclear. This CDR3 is 14 amino acids long. Trimming stripped 0 bases from V and 4 bases from J, with 10 bases between. Germline CDR1 is DFQATT and CDR2 is SNEGSKA (reference sequence). The CDR3 nucleotides read TGCAGTGCTAGAGATCTTCCCTTCGGAAACACCATATATTTT. Protein product: CSARDLPFGNTIYF.

This clonotype showed up many times. This chain joins TRBV7-9 and TRBJ2-1; 8 bases are a match to TRBD2. The CDR3 runs to 17 residues. Germline lookup yields CDR1 SEHNR and CDR2 FQNEAQ (reference sequence). J lost 1 base, V lost 5 bases, and 10 bases had no gene match. CDR3 residues: CASSPVGSGASYNEQFF. CDR3 DNA: TGTGCCAGCAGCCCGGTCGGTAGCGGGGCTTCCTACAATGAGCAGTTCTTC.

This clonotype was found a few times. The gene calls are TRBV7-2 and TRBJ2-1; D possibly corresponds to TRBD2 (6 bases). The germline V gene has CDR1 SGHTA and CDR2 FQGNSA. The CDR3 sequence is 16 residues long. The V end was cut by 0 bases, the J end by 2 bases, with 11 bases between. The CDR3 coding sequence is TGTGCCAGCAGCTTAGCTTACGGGGGAACCTACAATGAGCAGTTCTTC. It translates to CASSLAYGGTYNEQFF.

This clonotype came up many times. The chain recombines TRBV5-1 with TRBJ2-7; TRBD1 aligns across 7 bases. The V gene's germline CDR1 is SGHRS and CDR2 YFSETQ. This CDR3 spans 14 amino acids. V lost 1 base and J lost 5; bases outside the gene matches: 6. In DNA form, the CDR3 reads TGCGCCAGCAGCTTGTCTAGGGGGACAGACGAGCAGTACTTC. This gives the protein CASSLSRGTDEQYF.

A note on this clonotype: A clone one base away is much larger, so this may be a read error. V and J are TRBV28 and TRBJ2-1; either TRBD1 or TRBD2 may supply D (5 bases each). Germline V gene lookup returns CDR1 MDHEN and CDR2 SYDVKM. The CDR3 is 13 amino acids. The CDR3 region has the DNA TGTGCCAGCACCCTGGGCAGGGCGAGGGAGCATTTCTTC. This codes for CASTLGRAREHFF.